This T cell receptor (beta chain) stems from a study of OX40 agonist ivuxolimab in advanced cancers. Context from the whole study: Ivuxolimab was a fully human IgG2 agonistic monoclonal antibody targeting the costimulatory receptor OX40 (CD134). Intravenous ivuxolimab was administered to patients every 2 weeks at six dose levels: 0.01, 0.1, 0.3, 1.5, 3 and 10 mg/kg. Of the roughly 52 dose-escalation patients, hepatocellular carcinoma was present in around 19, melanoma in about 15, renal cell carcinoma in 9 and head and neck cancer in 9. A male proportion of 82.7% and a mean age of approximately 60 years, ranging from 23 to 79, were recorded for the dose-escalation cohort. Prior anti-PD-1, anti-PD-L1 or anti-CTLA-4 therapy was permitted, and checkpoint inhibitors had been received by under 50% of dose-escalation patients. Partial responses occurred in three dose-escalation patients, of whom one had hepatocellular carcinoma and two had cutaneous melanoma. Peripheral TCRbeta sequencing was intended to test whether TCR sequence diversity was altered and clonal T-cell expansion was caused by ivuxolimab. The paper reports the monotherapy dose-escalation portion (N of about 56 patients) of the phase I ivuxolimab trial.

The CDR3 measures 14 amino acids from cysteine to phenylalanine. Only the CDR3 DNA stays, 42 bases, in frame from base 1. V is cut by 5 bases and J by 4 bases, and the space between the germline ends is 14 bases. From a lookup of the germline V gene, CDR1 and CDR2 are SGHTA and FQGNSA. Patients with a history of autoimmune disease or receiving systemic immunosuppression were excluded from the trial. Peripheral blood for TCR sequencing was drawn from every dose cohort at baseline, at cycle 4 day 1 and at cycle 7 day 1. Samples were obtained from an open-label, multicenter, first-in-human phase I dose-escalation trial of ivuxolimab. The trial enrolled adults with locally advanced or metastatic head and neck squamous cell, hepatocellular, melanoma or renal cell carcinoma. Before TCR sequencing, CD4+ and CD8+ T cells were separately sorted from peripheral blood. To sequence the TCRbeta CDR3 region, genomic DNA was isolated from the sorted cells. TCRbeta CDR3 regions were sequenced using the immunoSEQ Assay. TCRdb provides this immuneACCESS table in a form limited to in-frame rearrangements. Some clones are lacking; in checked studies, under half of them reflect an unresolved V gene, and why the rest are absent is not known. Counted in this sample were 80,000 to 100,000 clones; about 88% of them appeared once. The top ten clones comprise more than 0.8% of the sample.

For this clone: There is no known antigen for this receptor. No much larger clone exists at a distance of one base, and base qualities are not known.

Study-wide findings and limitations: At doses of 0.1 to 3.0 mg/kg, clonal expansion of both CD4+ and CD8+ blood T cells was observed from baseline to week 6. Low levels of normalized T-cell clonal expansion were also shown by some nonresponding patients. Which antigens the clonally expanded peripheral T cells were specific for was not determined. After ivuxolimab, more expanded clones were found on average in CD8+ T cells than in CD4+ T cells. In partial responders in the 0.1-3.0 mg/kg groups, normalized peripheral clonal expansion was found to be among the lowest, especially among CD8+ T cells.

The chain was built from TRBV7-2 and TRBJ1-2; too little of a D gene remains to name it. This material consisted of CD4+ or CD8+ T cells sorted from blood, taken in a trial of the OX40 agonist ivuxolimab. The TCR was taken from an adult with an advanced solid tumor such as melanoma, head and neck, liver or kidney cancer. The CDR3 sequence is CASSVTNGGYGYTF. Read as DNA, the sequence is TGTGCCAGCAGCGTTACCAACGGTGGCTATGGCTACACCTTC. Beyond the CDR3, the reference TRBV7-2 and TRBJ1-2 genes provide the residues; the full variable domain reads: GAGVSQSPSNKVTEKGKDVELRCDPISGHTALYWYRQSLGQGLEFLIYFQGNSAPDKSGLPSDRFSAERTGGSVSTLTIQRTQQEDSAVYLCASSVTNGGYGYTFGSGTRLTVV.